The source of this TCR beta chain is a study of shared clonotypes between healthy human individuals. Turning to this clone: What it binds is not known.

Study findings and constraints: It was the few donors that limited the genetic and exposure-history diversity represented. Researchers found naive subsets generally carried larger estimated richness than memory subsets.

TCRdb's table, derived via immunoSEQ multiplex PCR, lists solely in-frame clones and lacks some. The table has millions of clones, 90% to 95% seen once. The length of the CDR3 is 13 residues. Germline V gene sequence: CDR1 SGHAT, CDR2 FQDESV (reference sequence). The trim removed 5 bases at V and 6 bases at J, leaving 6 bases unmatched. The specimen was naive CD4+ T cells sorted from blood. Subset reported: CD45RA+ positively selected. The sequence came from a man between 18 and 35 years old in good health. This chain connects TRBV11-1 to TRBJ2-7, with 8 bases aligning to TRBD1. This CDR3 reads CASSRQGFGEQYF. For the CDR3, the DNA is TGTGCCAGCAGCCGACAGGGGTTTGGCGAGCAGTACTTC.